There are a few counts of the clone carrying this T cell receptor beta chain. No antigen is known for it. The V gene lost 0 bases and the J gene lost 3 bases, with 6 bases spanning the gap. This CDR3 has 14 residues. Germline V gene lookup returns CDR1 SGDLS and CDR2 YYNGEE. Sequencing used immunoSEQ multiplex PCR; TCRdb keeps in-frame clones, though not all of them. This table has 250,000 to 350,000 clones, around 69% appearing once. The data stem from a study of cytotoxic CD8 clonotypes in ibrutinib-treated CLL. The wider study: Median treatment time before response sampling was approximately 11 months, range 6 to 36. Study outcomes and limitations: Public clonotypes, found uncommonly, either contracted or stayed stable on treatment.

The receptor was isolated from a human donor with chronic lymphocytic leukemia. Specimen: PBMCs, collected at disease progression, from a patient treated with ibrutinib. V usage is TRBV9 and J usage is TRBJ2-2; D is ambiguous. CDR3 amino acids: CASSVGPDTGELFF. CDR3 in DNA: TGTGCCAGCAGCGTAGGACCGGACACCGGGGAGCTGTTTTTT.